This T cell receptor beta chain was sequenced in a study of cytomegalovirus exposure and HLA in healthy donors. Study-wide results and limits: Information on immune exposure was restricted to one variable (CMV serostatus). Rare TCR sequences predominated, though certain public TCRs were found in many donors.

This clone has only a few counts. Its specificity is unknown. In the PCR, 60 Vbeta and 13 Jbeta primers were used. Method: immunoSEQ multiplex PCR; TCRdb's copy keeps in-frame clones and lacks some. The repertoire has approximately 180,000 clones, 12% of them found once; the top ten carry approximately 7.8%. The CDR3 sequence is 15 residues long. V lost 0 bases and J lost 2; bases outside the gene matches: 2. Germline lookup yields CDR1 SGHNT and CDR2 YYREEE (reference sequence). This TCR derives from a man in his fifties in good health and CMV-seropositive. The chain has TRBV5-4 and TRBJ2-3; the match to TRBD1 covers 8 bases. Sequencing was performed on PBMCs. CDR3 bases: TGTGCCAGCAGCTTGGGACAGGGGACCACAGATACGCAGTATTTT. This translates into CASSLGQGTTDTQYF.